The present T cell receptor (beta chain) was sequenced within a study of glioma-infiltrating T cells. The ends were cut back, 3 bases at V and 3 bases at J, with 15 bases in the middle. CDR1 and CDR2 (germline): MNHEY, SMNVEV (reference sequence). The CDR3 consists of 15 residues. Using RNA template, CDR3s of TCR alpha and beta were amplified with iRepertoire arm-PCR. For one-step reverse transcription and amplification, about 85-400 ng of tissue mRNA or PBMC total RNA was used. TCRdb reprocessed the multiplex PCR reads via MiXCR and lists one record per CDR3 protein. The sample records 150,000 or so distinct CDR3 sequences, 30% to 40% being singletons. In this sample, this clonotype turned up a few times.

The source of this sequence is a human donor with low-grade glioma or glioblastoma, undergoing nonglioma brain surgery, or in good health (not recorded which). The V call is TRBV27, the J call TRBJ2-7, with D perhaps matching TRBD2 (5 bases). Specimen: glioma tissue, nonneoplastic brain tissue, or PBMCs (not recorded which). CDR3 nucleotides: TGTGCCAGCAGTTTCCAAGCGGCAGGTAGCTACGAGCAGTACTTC. It specifies CASSFQAAGSYEQYF.